These 7 T cell receptor beta chains came from one sample sequenced in a study of blood T cell repertoires in COVID-19. Clones were sequenced by immunoSEQ multiplex PCR, and TCRdb holds only the in-frame ones, with some missing. The data show a few hundred thousand clones, approximately 83% seen once. Sequencing was performed on PBMCs or T cells enriched from blood (not recorded which). These receptors all come from a man younger than 45 who had recovered from COVID-19.

The chain employs TRBV27 and TRBJ2-7; TRBD2 agrees at 11 bases. V was clipped by 4 bases and J by 1 base; unmatched bases: 3. In germline, CDR1 is MNHEY, CDR2 SMNVEV (reference sequence). The length of the CDR3 is 15 residues. CDR3 DNA: TGTGCCAGCAGTTCCACTAGCGGGGGATCCTACGAGCAGTACTTC. The encoded protein is CASSSTSGGSYEQYF.

This chain links TRBV6-5 with TRBJ1-1, with TRBD1 identical over 7 bases. The germline V gene has CDR1 MNHEY and CDR2 SVGAGI. The CDR3 runs to 14 residues. V trimming: 6 bases; J trimming: 1 base; junction bases outside the gene matches: 5. CDR3 sequence: CASRLGQRNTEAFF. The CDR3 DNA reads as TGTGCCAGCAGATTGGGACAGAGGAACACTGAAGCTTTCTTT.

CDR3 in amino acids: CASSQEGYREARAFF. The CDR3 bases are TGCGCCAGCAGCCAAGAGGGATACAGGGAAGCGAGAGCTTTCTTT. This sequence joins TRBV4-3 and TRBJ1-1, with D perhaps TRBD1 (6 bases). Germline CDR1 is LGHNA and CDR2 is YSLEER. V shed 0 bases and J shed 10 bases, with 18 bases lying between them. The CDR3 runs to 15 residues.

The chain has TRBV6-1 and TRBJ2-1; D not resolved. The CDR3 is made up of 15 amino acids. Trimming cost V 3 bases and J 10 bases, with 19 bases left between them. Looked up from germline, CDR1 is MNHNS and CDR2 is SASEGT. In DNA, the CDR3 is TGTGCCAGCAGTGAGCGCGGAGCCCATTTAAGGGAGCAGTTCTTC. This encodes CASSERGAHLREQFF.

CDR3 DNA sequence: TGCGCCAGCAGCCCGGGGACAGGGTATTCACCCCTCCACTTT. This codes for CASSPGTGYSPLHF. This rearrangement joins TRBV5-1 to TRBJ1-6, with TRBD1 matching over 9 bases. Per germline, CDR1 SGHRS and CDR2 YFSETQ. Trimming removed 4 bases from V and 8 bases from J; junction bases left unmatched: 4. The CDR3 consists of 14 residues.

The J gene is TRBJ2-5, the V gene TRBV9; 7 positions match TRBD2. The V gene's germline CDR1 is SGDLS and CDR2 YYNGEE. V shed 2 bases and J 5 bases; nucleotides not matched to a gene: 3. The CDR3 runs 13 residues. The DNA of the CDR3 is TGTGCCAGCAGCGTTCGCGGGAGCGAGACCCAGTACTTC. It encodes CASSVRGSETQYF.

The J gene is TRBJ2-7, the V gene TRBV10-2; no clear D. Germline CDR1 and CDR2: WSHSY and SAAADI. The CDR3 consists of 12 residues. The V and J ends lost 2 bases and 1 base respectively, with 3 bases between them. CDR3 protein: CASSEVSYEQYF. CDR3 in DNA: TGCGCCAGCAGTGAGGTATCCTACGAGCAGTACTTC.